This passage covers 15 T cell receptor beta chains from one sample sequenced in a study of patients and donors after allogeneic stem cell transplantation. TCRdb used MiXCR to reprocess the RT-PCR reads, holding one entry per CDR3 protein. In the table there are about 89,000 distinct CDR3 sequences, 48% of which are singletons. The sample comprised blood, either unsorted or a sorted T cell fraction (not recorded which). These receptor sequences come from a human donor who was either an allogeneic HSCT recipient or a stem cell or donor lymphocyte infusion donor (not recorded which). It is not recorded whose cells these are; they may come from a transplant donor.

J is TRBJ1-2 and V is TRBV6-5; 8 nucleotides line up with TRBD1. The length of the CDR3 is 12 residues. The J segment lost 4 bases and the V segment lost 6 bases, leaving 1 base of the junction unmatched. Per germline, CDR1 MNHEY and CDR2 SVGAGI. This CDR3 reads CASRQGAYGYTF. DNA for the CDR3: TGTGCCAGCAGGCAGGGGGCCTATGGCTACACCTTC.

This sequence joins TRBV29-1 and TRBJ2-3; 7 bases are shared with TRBD2. The CDR3 has 16 amino acids. Germline values: CDR1 SQVTM, CDR2 ANQGSEA. The J segment lost 1 base and the V segment lost 5 bases, leaving 12 bases of the junction unmatched. Here the CDR3 reads CSVRGVEWRGTDTQYF. The CDR3 bases are TGCAGCGTTCGGGGGGTGGAATGGCGGGGCACAGATACGCAGTATTTT.

The V gene is TRBV3-1, the J gene TRBJ1-4; the D gene is possibly TRBD1 (6 bases). CDR3 size: 16 residues. Germline CDR1 LGHDT, CDR2 YNNKEL (reference sequence). V was trimmed by 4 bases and J by 3 bases, leaving 15 bases between them. Written as DNA, the CDR3 is TGTGCCAGCAGCCCAGGGGTCGGGGTTTCTAATGAAAAACTGTTTTTT. Protein sequence: CASSPGVGVSNEKLFF.

The chain uses TRBV9 and TRBJ1-2; unclear D gene. V was pared by 2 bases and J by 0 bases, with 11 bases between. CDR3 length: 15 amino acids. Looked up from germline, CDR1 is SGDLS and CDR2 is YYNGEE. CDR3 sequence (DNA): TGTGCCAGCAGCGTCCTGGCAATAGCTAACTATGGCTACACCTTC. Protein product: CASSVLAIANYGYTF. Using reference TRBV9 and TRBJ1-2 for the parts outside the CDR3, the full variable domain is DSGVTQTPKHLITATGQRVTLRCSPRSGDLSVYWYQQSLDQGLQFLIQYYNGEERAKGNILERFSAQQFPDLHSELNLSSLELGDSALYFCASSVLAIANYGYTFGSGTRLTVV.

Concerning this clonotype: A junction boundary mismatches the germline segment, possibly from a read error. The chain has TRBV20-1 and TRBJ1-1, with D maybe TRBD1 (6 bases). Germline V gene lookup returns CDR1 DFQATT and CDR2 SNEGSKA (reference sequence). The CDR3 totals 12 residues. The CDR3 nucleotides read TGCAGTGCTGGAGAGGGGGGGACTGAAGCTTTCTTT. This gives the protein CSAGEGGTEAFF.

The chain is built from TRBV4-2 and TRBJ2-1; 11 bases are shared with TRBD2. Germline lookup yields CDR1 LGHNA and CDR2 YNFKEQ. CDR3 length equals 15 residues. V shed 1 base, J shed 4 bases, and the junction held 0 bases outside the gene matches. DNA for the CDR3: TGTGCCAGCAGCCAAGGACTAGCGGGATACAATGAGCAGTTCTTC. This codes for CASSQGLAGYNEQFF.

This sequence joins TRBV20-1 and TRBJ1-1; 9 bases are a match to TRBD1. V lost 5 bases and J lost 3; bases outside the gene matches: 4. Germline V gene lookup returns CDR1 DFQATT and CDR2 SNEGSKA (reference sequence). The CDR3 spans 13 residues. CDR3: CSAGRQGDTEAFF. DNA for the CDR3: TGCAGTGCTGGAAGACAGGGGGACACTGAAGCTTTCTTT.

V is TRBV28 and J is TRBJ1-1; maybe TRBD1 (6 bases). Trimming took 0 bases from V and 4 from J, leaving 12 bases between them. CDR3 length: 15 amino acids. CDR1 and CDR2 (germline): MDHEN, SYDVKM. The CDR3 nucleotides read TGTGCCAGCAGTTTATGGTCAGGGGACCCCACTGAAGCTTTCTTT. Translated, it gives CASSLWSGDPTEAFF.

The chain carries TRBV6-5 and TRBJ2-7, with D unclear. The CDR3 extends over 12 amino acids. V was trimmed by 7 bases and J by 5 bases, leaving 12 bases between them. The germline CDR1 and CDR2 sequences are MNHEY and SVGAGI. CDR3 sequence reads: CASNKERDEQYF. For the CDR3, the DNA is TGTGCCAGCAACAAAGAAAGGGACGAGCAGTACTTC.

This chain connects TRBV6-5 to TRBJ2-5, with 7 bases matching TRBD1. CDR3 length equals 12 residues. Germline assignment: CDR1 MNHEY and CDR2 SVGAGI. J was trimmed by 4 bases and V by 7 bases; bases with no gene match: 3. CDR3 protein: CASTTGVETQYF. CDR3 bases: TGTGCCAGCACTACAGGGGTAGAGACCCAGTACTTC.

This clonotype was seen more than once but under ten times. The rearrangement links TRBV12-3 or TRBV12-4 to TRBJ1-1, with TRBD1 matching 7 bases. The CDR3 consists of 15 residues. Losses at the gene ends were 6 bases for V and 4 bases for J; bases not matched to a gene: 11. The CDR3 nucleotides are TGTGCCAGCAGACCTTCTCGACAGGGTGGCACTGAAGCTTTCTTT. The encoded protein is CASRPSRQGGTEAFF.

V usage is TRBV28 and J usage is TRBJ1-2, with D hard to call. This CDR3 is built from 15 residues. CDR1 is MDHEN and CDR2 is SYDVKM in the germline V gene. Trimming shortened V by 2 bases and J by 3 bases, and 13 bases separated the two germline ends. In nucleotides, the CDR3 is TGTGCCAGCAGTTTAAGACGTAGGGAATACTATGGCTACACCTTC. Its protein product is CASSLRRREYYGYTF.

This clonotype was counted between two and nine times. V usage is TRBV7-9 and J usage is TRBJ1-1; D unclear. Trimming left V 4 bases short and J 11 bases short, with 14 bases between. Germline V CDR1 and CDR2: SEHNR, FQNEAQ (reference sequence). The CDR3 spans 12 residues. The CDR3 sequence is CASSSASIVAFF. The CDR3 DNA follows: TGTGCCAGCAGCTCCGCCTCAATCGTGGCTTTCTTT.

The chain links TRBV25-1 to TRBJ1-4; weak D call: TRBD1 (5 bases). Germline CDR1 reads MGHDK; CDR2 reads SYGVNS. The CDR3 length is 15 residues. Trimming took off 3 bases at V and 6 bases at J, with 14 bases between the two ends. CDR3 in amino acids: CASSDIGRVDEKLFF. The CDR3 DNA reads as TGTGCCAGCAGTGACATAGGCAGGGTGGATGAAAAACTGTTTTTT.

V usage is TRBV12-3 or TRBV12-4 and J usage is TRBJ2-3; D ambiguous. This CDR3 region has 11 residues. The V end was cut by 6 bases, the J end by 2 bases, with 3 bases between. The CDR3 protein is CASRFTDTQYF. The CDR3 DNA reads TGTGCCAGCAGGTTCACAGATACGCAGTATTTT.